A selection of T cell receptor beta chains follows, all from one sample in a study of human T cells and chemical hapten exposure. TCRdb re-analysed the RACE reads in MiXCR, keeping a single row per CDR3 protein. Here the sample spans tens of thousands of distinct CDR3 sequences, about 10% being singletons. The source was whole blood, collected in connection with sensitization to the hapten diphenylcyclopropenone (DPC). Receptors originate from a woman in her forties or fifties with alopecia areata. Some clones in this sample may be carry-over from other donors' samples. CDR3s include the opening cysteine and the closing phenylalanine or tryptophan. Fields, in order: V gene, D gene, clone size, J gene, CDR3 protein, CDR3 DNA. D genes are given only for firm matches. Clone size is given for some rows only: seen once, a few or many times, or a class if the clone is expanded.

v_call: TRBV11-2
d_call: -
clone_size: few
j_call: TRBJ1-2
cdr3_aa: CASSPGGGASAF
cdr3_nt: TGTGCCAGCAGCCCGGGGGGTGGGGCTAGCGCCTTC

v_call: TRBV20-1
d_call: -
clone_size: -
j_call: TRBJ2-1
cdr3_aa: CSARRGGGTSDEQFF
cdr3_nt: TGCAGTGCTAGGCGAGGGGGGGGCACTAGCGATGAGCAGTTCTTC

v_call: TRBV12-3/TRBV12-4
d_call: TRBD1
clone_size: -
j_call: TRBJ2-7
cdr3_aa: CASSLEGQVSYEQYF
cdr3_nt: TGTGCCAGCAGTTTAGAGGGACAGGTGTCCTACGAGCAGTACTTC

v_call: TRBV28
d_call: -
clone_size: few
j_call: TRBJ2-1
cdr3_aa: CASSLSAGKGNEQFF
cdr3_nt: TGTGCCAGCAGTTTATCGGCGGGAAAGGGCAATGAGCAGTTCTTC

v_call: TRBV20-1
d_call: TRBD1
clone_size: -
j_call: TRBJ2-1
cdr3_aa: CSAQLGQGVNEQFF
cdr3_nt: TGCAGTGCCCAATTGGGACAGGGAGTAAATGAGCAGTTCTTC

v_call: TRBV29-1
d_call: TRBD1
clone_size: many
j_call: TRBJ1-4
cdr3_aa: CSVWDRGYEKLFF
cdr3_nt: TGCAGCGTATGGGACAGGGGTTATGAAAAACTGTTTTTT

v_call: TRBV20-1
d_call: -
clone_size: many
j_call: TRBJ2-3
cdr3_aa: CSPTGRKDTQYF
cdr3_nt: TGCAGTCCTACGGGGCGGAAAGATACGCAGTATTTT

v_call: TRBV29-1
d_call: TRBD1
clone_size: few
j_call: TRBJ1-2
cdr3_aa: CSVGGGQLYGYTF
cdr3_nt: TGCAGCGTGGGAGGGGGACAGCTCTATGGCTACACCTTC

v_call: TRBV7-9
d_call: -
clone_size: -
j_call: TRBJ1-4
cdr3_aa: CASSSTTELFF
cdr3_nt: TGTGCCAGCAGCTCAACGACAGAACTGTTTTTT

v_call: TRBV18
d_call: -
clone_size: -
j_call: TRBJ2-7
cdr3_aa: CASSPQGQAYEQYF
cdr3_nt: TGTGCCAGCTCACCGCAGGGACAAGCCTACGAGCAGTACTTC

v_call: TRBV20-1
d_call: TRBD2
clone_size: many
j_call: TRBJ2-7
cdr3_aa: CSAIAGGPSYEQYF
cdr3_nt: TGCAGTGCTATAGCGGGAGGGCCCTCCTACGAGCAGTACTTC

v_call: TRBV30
d_call: TRBD1
clone_size: few
j_call: TRBJ2-1
cdr3_aa: CASDRGFYNEQFF
cdr3_nt: TGTGCCTCCGACAGGGGATTCTACAATGAGCAGTTCTTC

v_call: TRBV19
d_call: TRBD1
clone_size: few
j_call: TRBJ2-2
cdr3_aa: CASSRTGLAGELFF
cdr3_nt: TGTGCCAGTAGTAGGACAGGGCTCGCCGGGGAGCTGTTTTTT

v_call: TRBV7-8
d_call: -
clone_size: many
j_call: TRBJ2-7
cdr3_aa: CASSVGGRTEQYF
cdr3_nt: TGTGCCAGCAGCGTAGGGGGGCGAACCGAGCAGTACTTC

v_call: TRBV9
d_call: -
clone_size: few
j_call: TRBJ2-7
cdr3_aa: CASSVASVSYEQYF
cdr3_nt: TGTGCCAGCAGCGTAGCATCAGTCTCCTACGAGCAGTACTTC

v_call: TRBV5-1
d_call: -
clone_size: -
j_call: TRBJ2-2
cdr3_aa: CASSPGTPNGELFF
cdr3_nt: TGCGCCAGCAGCCCCGGGACTCCCAACGGGGAGCTGTTTTTT

v_call: TRBV5-5
d_call: -
clone_size: -
j_call: TRBJ2-3
cdr3_aa: CASSSDGTTDTQYF
cdr3_nt: TGTGCCAGCAGCTCGGACGGGACCACAGATACGCAGTATTTT

v_call: TRBV10-1
d_call: TRBD1
clone_size: -
j_call: TRBJ1-1
cdr3_aa: CASSGDRGQGPTEAFF
cdr3_nt: TGCGCCAGCAGTGGGGACCGGGGACAGGGGCCCACTGAAGCTTTCTTT

v_call: TRBV7-8
d_call: -
clone_size: few
j_call: TRBJ2-1
cdr3_aa: CASSRRNGNEQFF
cdr3_nt: TGTGCCAGCAGCCGACGAAACGGGAATGAGCAGTTCTTC

v_call: TRBV7-2
d_call: -
clone_size: -
j_call: TRBJ1-2
cdr3_aa: CASTAGAGARGYTF
cdr3_nt: TGTGCCAGCACCGCTGGGGCGGGGGCGCGTGGCTACACCTTC

v_call: TRBV5-1
d_call: -
clone_size: many
j_call: TRBJ1-1
cdr3_aa: CASSSETGTEAFF
cdr3_nt: TGCGCCAGCAGCTCAGAGACGGGCACTGAAGCTTTCTTT

v_call: TRBV28
d_call: TRBD1
clone_size: -
j_call: TRBJ1-2
cdr3_aa: CASSLVGQGNNYGYTF
cdr3_nt: TGTGCCAGCAGTTTAGTTGGACAGGGTAATAACTATGGCTACACCTTC

v_call: TRBV2
d_call: TRBD1
clone_size: many
j_call: TRBJ2-7
cdr3_aa: CASDRAYEQYF
cdr3_nt: TGTGCCAGCGACAGGGCCTACGAGCAGTACTTC

v_call: TRBV30
d_call: TRBD2
clone_size: many
j_call: TRBJ2-7
cdr3_aa: CAWMITSGRSPEQYF
cdr3_nt: TGTGCCTGGATGATAACTAGCGGGAGAAGCCCCGAGCAGTACTTC

v_call: TRBV11-2
d_call: -
clone_size: many
j_call: TRBJ1-4
cdr3_aa: CASSHLYGLFF
cdr3_nt: TGTGCCAGCAGCCACCTGTACGGACTGTTTTTT

v_call: TRBV4-2
d_call: TRBD2
clone_size: -
j_call: TRBJ2-3
cdr3_aa: CASSQERASGNLGDTQYF
cdr3_nt: TGTGCCAGCAGCCAAGAGCGGGCTAGCGGGAACCTAGGCGATACGCAGTATTTT

v_call: TRBV18
d_call: -
clone_size: -
j_call: TRBJ2-7
cdr3_aa: CASSLKSGVQTYEQYF
cdr3_nt: TGTGCCAGCTCACTGAAATCCGGGGTACAGACCTACGAGCAGTACTTC

v_call: TRBV29-1
d_call: TRBD1
clone_size: many
j_call: TRBJ1-1
cdr3_aa: CSVGDRGTEAFF
cdr3_nt: TGCAGCGTGGGAGACAGGGGCACTGAAGCTTTCTTT

v_call: TRBV3-1
d_call: -
clone_size: many
j_call: TRBJ1-1
cdr3_aa: CASSQVGEAFF
cdr3_nt: TGTGCCAGCAGCCAAGTGGGTGAAGCTTTCTTT

v_call: TRBV18
d_call: -
clone_size: -
j_call: TRBJ2-1
cdr3_aa: CASSQLPGNEQFF
cdr3_nt: TGTGCCAGCTCACAACTTCCAGGCAATGAGCAGTTCTTC

v_call: TRBV7-9
d_call: TRBD1
clone_size: many
j_call: TRBJ2-3
cdr3_aa: CASSRGGQTFTDTQYF
cdr3_nt: TGTGCCAGCAGCCGAGGGGGACAGACTTTTACAGATACGCAGTATTTT

v_call: TRBV5-4
d_call: -
clone_size: many
j_call: TRBJ2-7
cdr3_aa: CASSLGQSSYEQYF
cdr3_nt: TGTGCCAGCAGCTTGGGTCAAAGCTCCTACGAGCAGTACTTC

v_call: TRBV20-1
d_call: TRBD2
clone_size: -
j_call: TRBJ2-7
cdr3_aa: CSAPTGTTYEQYF
cdr3_nt: TGCAGTGCTCCCACCGGGACTACCTACGAGCAGTACTTC

v_call: TRBV10-3
d_call: -
clone_size: many
j_call: TRBJ1-3
cdr3_aa: CAISESVGGNTIYF
cdr3_nt: TGTGCCATCAGTGAGTCTGTGGGTGGAAACACCATATATTTT

v_call: TRBV6-4
d_call: TRBD2
clone_size: -
j_call: TRBJ2-2
cdr3_aa: CASSVLAGATGELFF
cdr3_nt: TGTGCCAGCAGTGTCCTAGCGGGAGCCACCGGGGAGCTGTTTTTT

v_call: TRBV3-1
d_call: -
clone_size: -
j_call: TRBJ1-1
cdr3_aa: CASSRIPGTGAFF
cdr3_nt: TGTGCCAGCAGCCGCATCCCCGGGACGGGAGCTTTCTTT

v_call: TRBV14
d_call: -
clone_size: many
j_call: TRBJ1-2
cdr3_aa: CASSQEAGTAFYGYTF
cdr3_nt: TGTGCCAGCAGCCAAGAAGCCGGGACGGCCTTCTATGGCTACACCTTC

v_call: TRBV19
d_call: -
clone_size: many
j_call: TRBJ2-5
cdr3_aa: CASSPRRNQETQYF
cdr3_nt: TGTGCCAGTTCGCCTCGGCGTAACCAAGAGACCCAGTACTTC

v_call: TRBV7-2
d_call: -
clone_size: many
j_call: TRBJ2-7
cdr3_aa: CASSREGGTAAYEQYF
cdr3_nt: TGTGCCAGCAGCCGGGAAGGAGGTACGGCCGCCTACGAGCAGTACTTC

v_call: TRBV2
d_call: -
clone_size: many
j_call: TRBJ1-2
cdr3_aa: CASRRGGSIEMRYTF
cdr3_nt: TGTGCCAGCAGGCGGGGGGGATCCATAGAAATGCGCTACACCTTC

v_call: TRBV10-2
d_call: -
clone_size: many
j_call: TRBJ2-2
cdr3_aa: CASSAGVTGELFF
cdr3_nt: TGCGCCAGCAGCGCCGGTGTCACCGGGGAGCTGTTTTTT

v_call: TRBV4-1
d_call: TRBD1
clone_size: -
j_call: TRBJ1-5
cdr3_aa: CASSQDTGGGNQPQHF
cdr3_nt: TGCGCCAGCAGCCAAGATACAGGGGGAGGCAATCAGCCCCAGCATTTT

v_call: TRBV10-3
d_call: TRBD2
clone_size: -
j_call: TRBJ2-7
cdr3_aa: CAISESGLASLPYEQYF
cdr3_nt: TGTGCCATCAGTGAGTCGGGACTAGCCTCCCTCCCCTACGAGCAGTACTTC

v_call: TRBV5-1
d_call: -
clone_size: few
j_call: TRBJ2-5
cdr3_aa: CASSLNPASQETQYF
cdr3_nt: TGCGCCAGCAGCCTTAATCCTGCTTCCCAAGAGACCCAGTACTTC

v_call: TRBV12-3/TRBV12-4
d_call: TRBD2
clone_size: few
j_call: TRBJ2-1
cdr3_aa: CATSTSGYNEQFF
cdr3_nt: TGCGCCACCTCGACTAGCGGGTACAATGAGCAGTTCTTC

v_call: TRBV11-2
d_call: -
clone_size: -
j_call: TRBJ1-1
cdr3_aa: CASSGLNTGKVMNTEAFF
cdr3_nt: TGTGCCAGCAGCGGACTAAACACAGGGAAGGTCATGAACACTGAAGCTTTCTTT

v_call: TRBV28
d_call: -
clone_size: -
j_call: TRBJ1-6
cdr3_aa: CASSPMERYNSPLHF
cdr3_nt: TGTGCCAGCAGTCCAATGGAGAGGTATAATTCACCCCTCCACTTT

v_call: TRBV6-2/TRBV6-3
d_call: -
clone_size: -
j_call: TRBJ2-5
cdr3_aa: CATLGLETQYF
cdr3_nt: TGTGCCACGCTCGGGTTGGAGACCCAGTACTTC

v_call: TRBV6-6
d_call: TRBD1
clone_size: -
j_call: TRBJ2-3
cdr3_aa: CASSYSGTGGDTQYF
cdr3_nt: TGTGCCAGCAGTTACTCCGGGACAGGGGGGGATACGCAGTATTTT

v_call: TRBV6-2/TRBV6-3
d_call: -
clone_size: few
j_call: TRBJ2-1
cdr3_aa: CASSYLPGRPFNEQFF
cdr3_nt: TGTGCCAGCAGTTACCTGCCGGGACGACCTTTCAATGAGCAGTTCTTC

v_call: TRBV28
d_call: -
clone_size: many
j_call: TRBJ1-4
cdr3_aa: CASSTSGDATNEKLFF
cdr3_nt: TGTGCCAGCAGTACCTCCGGGGACGCAACTAATGAAAAACTGTTTTTT